What follows describes a single T cell receptor beta chain. Its antigen is still unknown. These data come from a study of cytomegalovirus exposure and HLA in healthy donors. General study points: Reports credit the classifier with highly specific, highly sensitive diagnosis of cytomegalovirus status. Certain indistinguishable V segments, among them TRBV6-2 and TRBV6-3, were excluded. Being productive about 87% or about 30% of the time was typical of most TCR beta V segments in an earlier analysis.

This CDR3 region has 17 residues. The PCR ran on 60 Vbeta and 13 Jbeta primers. Authors' data handling: In a later analysis, 10 million to 11 million of some 80 million unique beta chains occurred in at least two donors. TCRdb's copy holds only in-frame clones and misses some; the assay was immunoSEQ multiplex PCR. D and trimming were read from the DNA, whereas the V and J calls and clone size are those reported in that table. The table records around 100,000 clones, approximately 64% of them present only once. The sequence derives from a human donor in good health. Material for sequencing was PBMCs. The gene calls are TRBV21-1 and TRBJ2-3; the table names TRBD1, a call not compared with the DNA. TRBV21-1 is classified as a pseudogene. CDR3 nucleotides: TGTGCCAGCAGCATAAGGACAGGGTGCTTGGACGCAGATACGCAGTATTTT. This translates into CASSIRTGCLDADTQYF.